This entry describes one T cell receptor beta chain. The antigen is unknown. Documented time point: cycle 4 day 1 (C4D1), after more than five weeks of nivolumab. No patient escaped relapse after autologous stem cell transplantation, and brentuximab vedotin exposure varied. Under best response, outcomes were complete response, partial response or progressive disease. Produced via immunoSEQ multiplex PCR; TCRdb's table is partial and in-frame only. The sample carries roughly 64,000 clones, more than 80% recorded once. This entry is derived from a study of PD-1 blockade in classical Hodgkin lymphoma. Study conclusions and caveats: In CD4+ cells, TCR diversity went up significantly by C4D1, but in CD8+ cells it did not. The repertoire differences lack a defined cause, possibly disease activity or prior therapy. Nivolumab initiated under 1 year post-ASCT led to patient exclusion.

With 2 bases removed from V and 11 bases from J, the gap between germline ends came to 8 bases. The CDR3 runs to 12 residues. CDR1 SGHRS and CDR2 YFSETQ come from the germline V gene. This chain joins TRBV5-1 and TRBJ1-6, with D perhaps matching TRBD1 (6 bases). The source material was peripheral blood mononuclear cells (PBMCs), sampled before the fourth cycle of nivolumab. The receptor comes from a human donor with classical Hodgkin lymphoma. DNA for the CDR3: TGCGCCAGCAGCTTAGGGACACCACCCCTCCACTTT. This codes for CASSLGTPPLHF. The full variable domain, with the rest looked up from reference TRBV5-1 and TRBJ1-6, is KAGVTQTPRYLIKTRGQQVTLSCSPISGHRSVSWYQQTPGQGLQFLFEYFSETQRNKGNFPGRFSGRQFSNSRSEMNVSTLELGDSALYLCASSLGTPPLHFGNGTRLTVT.